This passage covers 22 T cell receptor beta chains from one sample sequenced in a study of tumor and adjacent non-tumor tissue in lung cancer. Three rounds of nested PCR, following a modified ARM-PCR protocol, produced the TCRbeta library. TCRdb fed the multiplex PCR reads into MiXCR, producing one record per CDR3 protein. Of about 76,000 distinct CDR3 sequences in the sample, around 70% were seen once. This sample's RNA came from whole unsorted tissue. The material sequenced was lung tumor tissue. These receptors came from a woman in her 70s with non-small cell lung cancer.

This clonotype was counted once. The rearrangement joins TRBV28 to TRBJ2-2, with TRBD1 identical over 10 bases. Germline CDR1 MDHEN, CDR2 SYDVKM. V shed 5 bases, J shed 8 bases, and the junction held 11 bases outside the gene matches. CDR3 length: 16 residues. In DNA form, the CDR3 reads TGTGCCAGCAGTCCCTCCGGACAGGGGGTTTATGGGGAGCTGTTTTTT. Amino acid sequence: CASSPSGQGVYGELFF.

J is TRBJ2-7 and V is TRBV5-4, with D uncertain. The CDR3 is 15 residues long. With 5 bases removed from V and 2 bases from J, the gap between germline ends came to 17 bases. CDR1 and CDR2 from the germline V gene are SGHNT and YYREEE (reference sequence). CDR3 in DNA: TGTGCCAGCAGTTCCCAAAAGACGGCTCCCTACGAGCAGTACTTC. It yields the protein CASSSQKTAPYEQYF.

Details on this clonotype: A much larger clone differs by one base, so this may be a read error. The rearrangement joins TRBV11-2 to TRBJ2-7; D is unresolved. The V gene's germline CDR1 is SGHAT and CDR2 FQNNGV. CDR3 size: 15 residues. CDR3 region: CASSLVRSGSYERYF. The CDR3 nucleotides are TGTGCCAGCAGCTTAGTTCGGTCCGGTTCCTACGAGCGGTACTTC.

With respect to this clonotype: The CDR3 does not end in the conserved phenylalanine or tryptophan, so this is likely a read error. This chain links TRBV29-1 with TRBJ2-7; D perhaps matches TRBD2 (7 bases). From germline, CDR1 is SQVTM and CDR2 ANQGSEA. CDR3 length equals 16 residues. In DNA form, the CDR3 reads TGCCGCGTTGTGACTGACGGTCTAGCGGAAAGGGGGGAGCAGTACATC. As protein: CRVVTDGLAERGEQYI.

As concerns this clonotype: The junction shows a germline mismatch at one end, possibly a read error. The genes are TRBV6-5 and TRBJ1-6; weak D call: TRBD1 (5 bases). The CDR3 sequence is 19 residues long. Germline V gene lookup returns CDR1 MNHEY and CDR2 SVGAGI. The CDR3 DNA is TGTACCAGCAGTTACCAAACGCCGACAGTGTTCTCCTATAATTCACCCCTCCACTTT. Translating it yields CTSSYQTPTVFSYNSPLHF.

A remark on this clonotype: This may be a read error: a much more frequent sequence differs by one nucleotide. J is TRBJ2-7 and V is TRBV5-1, with D possibly matching TRBD2 (6 bases). The CDR3 runs 15 residues. Germline assignment: CDR1 SGHRS and CDR2 YFSETQ. The ends were cut back, 5 bases at V and 3 bases at J, with 18 bases in the middle. This CDR3 reads CASRGEGRSYYEQYF. In DNA form, the CDR3 reads TGCGCCAGCAGAGGTGAGGGGAGGAGCTACTACGAGCAGTACTTC.

This clonotype has a count of ten or more. The chain joins TRBV12-3 or TRBV12-4 to TRBJ1-1, with D possibly being TRBD1 (6 bases). With 5 bases removed from V and 0 bases from J, the gap between germline ends came to 10 bases. The CDR3 consists of 14 residues. The CDR3 coding sequence is TGTGCCAGCAGTCGAACAGGGCTGAACACTGAAGCTTTCTTT. Protein: CASSRTGLNTEAFF.

The V call is TRBV7-8, the J call TRBJ2-1; the D is unclear. V lost 7 bases and J 0 bases, leaving 7 bases between the germline ends. Germline lookup yields CDR1 SGHVS and CDR2 FQNEAQ. The CDR3 is 13 amino acids. CDR3 DNA: TGTGCCAGCAAGCTAGACTCCTACAATGAGCAGTTCTTC. Its protein is CASKLDSYNEQFF.

In its sample, this clonotype was seen once. CDR3 region: CASCTVGGGNSPLHF. As DNA, the CDR3 is TGTGCCAGCTGCACCGTGGGAGGGGGCAATTCACCCCTCCACTTT. The chain is built from TRBV28 and TRBJ1-6; TRBD1 aligns across 7 bases. CDR1 is MDHEN, CDR2 SYDVKM, per germline. V lost 8 bases, J lost 7 bases, and 11 bases stayed unmatched. This CDR3 contains 15 residues.

In the case of this clonotype: An end of the junction differs from the germline gene, which may be a read error. The rearrangement joins TRBV6-5 to TRBJ1-2, with TRBD1 matching over 8 bases. The V gene's germline CDR1 is MNHEY and CDR2 SVGAGI. The CDR3 extends over 14 amino acids. The CDR3 is CASSVGGQVYGYIF. The CDR3 DNA reads TGTGCCAGCAGCGTGGGGGGACAGGTCTATGGCTACATCTTC.

On this clonotype itself: The CDR3 does not close with the conserved phenylalanine or tryptophan, likely indicating a read error. The DNA is omitted, as the CDR3 cannot be located on it reliably, and the CDR3 follows TCRdb's listing. The CDR3 loop reads CSTLSSVENTGELLY. The chain carries TRBV29-1 and TRBJ2-2. The CDR3 comprises 15 residues, both ends counted. Germline V gene data show CDR1 as SQVTM and CDR2 as ANQGSEA.

Ten or more counts support this clonotype. The V and J genes are TRBV5-6 and TRBJ2-7; 9 positions agree with TRBD1. Losses at the gene ends were 4 bases for V and 5 bases for J; bases not matched to a gene: 10. Per germline, CDR1 SGHDT and CDR2 YYEEEE. The CDR3 is 15 residues long. In nucleotides, the CDR3 is TGTGCCAGCAGCCAAACCGGACAGGGGTCGAACGAGCAGTACTTC. Translating it yields CASSQTGQGSNEQYF.

This chain links TRBV7-2 with TRBJ2-1; TRBD2 matches 7 bases. CDR1 and CDR2 (germline): SGHTA, FQGNSA. V was clipped by 5 bases and J by 10 bases; unmatched bases: 14. The CDR3 spans 15 residues. The CDR3 bases are TGTGCCAGCAGCGTGCTTGGGGGGGGGAGACAGGAGCAGTTCTTC. Translation gives CASSVLGGGRQEQFF. Filled out from reference TRBV7-2 and TRBJ2-1, the complete variable domain reads GAGVSQSPSNKVTEKGKDVELRCDPISGHTALYWYRQSLGQGLEFLIYFQGNSAPDKSGLPSDRFSAERTGGSVSTLTIQRTQQEDSAVYLCASSVLGGGRQEQFFGPGTRLTVL.

With respect to this clonotype: One end of the junction does not line up with germline, which may come from a read error. The rearrangement joins TRBV5-4 to TRBJ2-7; 7 nucleotides match TRBD1. Germline CDR1 reads SGHNT; CDR2 reads YYREEE (reference sequence). This CDR3 is 15 amino acids long. Here the CDR3 reads CTSSLEQGPAYEQYF. The CDR3, as DNA: TGTACCAGCAGCTTGGAACAGGGGCCTGCCTACGAGCAGTACTTC.

This clonotype was seen once. One end of the junction does not line up with germline, which may come from a read error. The chain uses TRBV12-3 or TRBV12-4 and TRBJ2-7, with D perhaps TRBD1 or TRBD2 (5 bases each). This CDR3 has 16 amino acids. The CDR3 region has the DNA TGTGTCAGCAGTTCCAGAGGGGTGGGAACCTCCTACGAGCAGTACTTC. Residues: CVSSSRGVGTSYEQYF.

In this sample, this clonotype turned up many times. The chain combines TRBV20-1 with TRBJ2-3, with 9 bases identical to TRBD1. The CDR3 runs to 15 residues. Germline trimming cut 5 bases from V and 1 base from J; bases unmatched to any gene: 7. CDR1 is DFQATT and CDR2 is SNEGSKA in the germline V gene (reference sequence). CDR3 nucleotide sequence: TGCAGTGCTGCCCGACAGGGGGAAGGCACAGATACGCAGTATTTT. This codes for CSAARQGEGTDTQYF.

A word on this clonotype: This clone may be a read error of a much larger clone one base away. The chain joins TRBV11-2 to TRBJ2-3; 8 nucleotides match TRBD2. V was pared by 8 bases and J by 0 bases, with 7 bases of the junction left unmatched. The CDR3 length is 15 residues. CDR1 is SGHAT, CDR2 FQNNGV, per germline. The CDR3 loop reads CASGDSGTSTDTQYF. The CDR3 DNA is TGTGCCAGCGGAGATAGCGGGACTAGCACAGATACGCAGTATTTT.

On this clonotype: A single base separates this from a much larger clone, so it may be a read error. The V gene is TRBV5-4, the J gene TRBJ2-7; 9 positions match TRBD1. CDR3 size: 15 residues. V gave up 4 bases and J gave up 7 bases; unmatched junction bases: 12. Germline V gene lookup returns CDR1 SGHNT and CDR2 YYREEE (reference sequence). The CDR3 DNA reads TGTGCCAGCAGCCTCGGACAGGGGCATATAGGGGAGCAGTACTTC. Residues: CASSLGQGHIGEQYF.

The chain couples TRBV27 to TRBJ1-1, with D tentatively TRBD1 (6 bases). CDR3 length: 13 residues. V lost 10 bases and J 5 bases, leaving 17 bases between the germline ends. Germline assignment: CDR1 MNHEY and CDR2 SMNVEV (reference sequence). The CDR3, as DNA: TGTGCCACGAGGTTTCAGGGGTTAACTGAAGCTTTCTTT. Translated, it gives CATRFQGLTEAFF.

As concerns this clonotype: One junction end does not reproduce the germline sequence, and a read error may be involved. The rearrangement joins TRBV6-1 to TRBJ1-1; D might be TRBD1 (6 bases). CDR1 and CDR2 (germline): MNHNS, SASEGT. CDR3 length: 18 amino acids. CDR3 DNA: TGTGCAAGCAGGATCTTAAAACTCACAGGGTTGTGGAACACTGAAGCTTTCTTT. Encoded protein: CASRILKLTGLWNTEAFF.

The rearrangement joins TRBV11-2 to TRBJ2-1; D ambiguous. The germline V and J ends were trimmed by 0 bases and 3 bases, with 9 bases remaining between them. The CDR3 has 15 residues. Germline lookup yields CDR1 SGHAT and CDR2 FQNNGV. The CDR3 bases are TGTGCCAGCAGCTTAGATCAGATGGACTACAATGAGCAGTTCTTC. This codes for CASSLDQMDYNEQFF.

Points on this clonotype: The junction does not match germline at one end; this may be a read error. The rearrangement joins TRBV6-6 to TRBJ2-3, with D perhaps matching TRBD1 or TRBD2 (6 bases each). CDR3 length: 15 residues. Germline-derived CDR1 and CDR2 are MNHNY and SVGAGI (reference sequence). The CDR3 reads CTSTKGKGGTDTQYF. The CDR3, as DNA: TGTACCAGCACCAAAGGGAAAGGGGGGACAGATACGCAGTATTTT.